One and the same sample provided the 9 T cell receptor beta chains below, sequenced in a study of cytomegalovirus exposure and HLA in healthy donors. In the PCR, 60 Vbeta and 13 Jbeta primers were used. The assay was immunoSEQ multiplex PCR, and TCRdb's table has in-frame clones only and misses some. The sample contains more than 80,000 clones, 65% to 85% of which appear only once. Sequenced: PBMCs. All receptors come from a female donor in good health and CMV-seropositive.

The rearrangement uses TRBV6-5 and TRBJ1-2; 9 bases line up with TRBD1. The CDR3 sequence is 14 residues long. The V gene end was trimmed by 4 bases and the J gene end by 9 bases; junction bases not matched to a gene: 9. Germline V gives CDR1 MNHEY, CDR2 SVGAGI. CDR3 sequence (DNA): TGTGCCAGCAGTTTGTGGACAGGGGAGTTCAGCTACACCTTC. This gives the protein CASSLWTGEFSYTF.

The V and J genes are TRBV2 and TRBJ2-7; D possibly corresponds to TRBD1 (6 bases). The germline CDR1 and CDR2 sequences are SNHLY and FYNNEI. V was pared by 4 bases and J by 3 bases, with 10 bases between. CDR3 length: 13 amino acids. In DNA, the CDR3 is TGTGCCAGCAGTGCCCCACAGGGCTACGAGCAGTACTTC. Its protein product is CASSAPQGYEQYF.

The CDR3 loop reads CAWMRGQGGEKLFF. DNA for the CDR3: TGTGCCTGGATGAGGGGACAGGGAGGAGAAAAACTGTTTTTT. The rearrangement links TRBV30 to TRBJ1-4, with 9 bases aligning to TRBD1. This CDR3 region has 14 residues. Germline values: CDR1 GTSNPN, CDR2 SVGIG (reference sequence). The trim removed 4 bases at V and 8 bases at J, leaving 8 bases unmatched.

The chain has TRBV5-1 and TRBJ2-1; D may be TRBD1 (6 bases). Trimming pared 3 bases from V and 0 bases from J, leaving 13 bases between. The germline gives CDR1 SGHRS, CDR2 YFSETQ. CDR3 length: 16 residues. As DNA, the CDR3 is TGCGCCAGCAGCTCCCCCCAGGGGAGCTCCTACAATGAGCAGTTCTTC. Protein product: CASSSPQGSSYNEQFF.

This chain links TRBV7-2 with TRBJ2-5, with 11 bases that match TRBD2. V shed 1 base, J shed 4 bases, and the junction held 5 bases outside the gene matches. Per germline, CDR1 SGHTA and CDR2 FQGNSA. The CDR3 loop spans 16 amino acids. As DNA, the CDR3 is TGTGCCAGCAGCTTAGTGCCTAGCGGGGGGTCAGAGACCCAGTACTTC. It yields the protein CASSLVPSGGSETQYF.

The V gene is TRBV30, the J gene TRBJ1-5; D is perhaps TRBD1 (5 bases). With 4 bases removed from V and 4 bases from J, the gap between germline ends came to 11 bases. The CDR3 consists of 13 residues. Germline CDR1 reads GTSNPN; CDR2 reads SVGIG (reference sequence). CDR3 residues: CAWNTRQNQPQHF. As DNA, the CDR3 is TGTGCCTGGAATACGAGACAGAATCAGCCCCAGCATTTT.

The chain recombines TRBV10-3 with TRBJ1-5; 8 nucleotides match TRBD1. This CDR3 region has 13 residues. V dropped 10 bases and J dropped 5; count of bases not matched to a gene: 7. Germline CDR1 ENHRY, CDR2 SYGVKD. The CDR3, as DNA: TGTGCCAGCTGCGGACAGGGAGATCAGCCCCAGCATTTT. This gives the protein CASCGQGDQPQHF.

This chain links TRBV7-8 with TRBJ2-3, with 10 nucleotides matching TRBD2. After removal of 4 bases from V and 3 bases from J, the junction contained 4 bases not matched to a gene. Germline CDR1 reads SGHVS; CDR2 reads FQNEAQ. The CDR3 runs 15 residues. Here the CDR3 DNA reads TGTGCCAGCAGCTCGGATAGCGGGAGGACAGATACGCAGTATTTT. It yields the protein CASSSDSGRTDTQYF.

The genes are TRBV27 and TRBJ2-7, with a possible D match to TRBD2 (5 bases). Germline V gene data show CDR1 as MNHEY and CDR2 as SMNVEV (reference sequence). This CDR3 region has 13 residues. Trimming left V 5 bases short and J 1 base short, with 9 bases between. CDR3 DNA: TGTGCCAGCAGTCATGGGAGTTCCTACGAGCAGTACTTC. Translation: CASSHGSSYEQYF.